This T cell receptor (beta chain) came from a study of technical replicates of blood from four donors. Method: immunoSEQ multiplex PCR; TCRdb's copy keeps in-frame clones and lacks some. Among 65,000 to 70,000 clones, over 70% were seen once, and the ten largest hold roughly 4.5%. The CDR3 consists of 13 residues. Losses at the gene ends were 1 base for V and 7 bases for J; bases not matched to a gene: 5. Germline CDR1 SGHRS, CDR2 YFSETQ. The source material was PBMCs. This receptor was identified in a human donor in good health. Some clones in this sample may be carry-over from other donors' samples. The J gene is TRBJ2-7, the V gene TRBV5-1, with 7 bases matching TRBD1. CDR3: CASSLSQGREQYF. The CDR3 nucleotides read TGCGCCAGCAGCTTGTCACAGGGGCGGGAGCAGTACTTC.